The following is a TCR beta chain sequence with its context. Its antigen remains unknown. TCRdb's copy holds only in-frame clones and misses some; the assay was immunoSEQ multiplex PCR. Of about 96,000 clones listed, just under 80% were seen once; the top ten hold 6% to 8%. The sample belongs to a study of a mutant IDH1 vaccine in newly diagnosed glioma. Study context: Of treated patients, approximately 60% were men and about 38% women, averaging roughly 40 years. Previous care, which was radiotherapy, temozolomide, or both, most often involved both.

CDR3 size: 15 residues. Trimming cost V 4 bases and J 5 bases; bases outside gene matches: 3. Germline assignment: CDR1 SGHTA and CDR2 FQGNSA. Time point here: baseline, week 1 (first vaccination visit). As to treatment: pre-vaccination baseline after standard-of-care therapy. Study-level results: Altogether, 93.3% of patients exhibited vaccine-induced immune responses.

The V and J genes are TRBV7-2 and TRBJ2-3, with 13 bases fitting TRBD2. This sample comprised PBMCs, obtained from a glioma patient treated with radiotherapy, temozolomide or both. This TCR was recovered from a man aged 35-49 years with glioma. CDR3 residues: CASSWTSGGGDTQYF. DNA of the CDR3: TGTGCCAGCAGCTGGACTAGCGGGGGAGGAGATACGCAGTATTTT. The complete variable domain, with remaining parts taken from reference TRBV7-2 and TRBJ2-3, reads GAGVSQSPSNKVTEKGKDVELRCDPISGHTALYWYRQSLGQGLEFLIYFQGNSAPDKSGLPSDRFSAERTGGSVSTLTIQRTQQEDSAVYLCASSWTSGGGDTQYFGPGTRLTVL.